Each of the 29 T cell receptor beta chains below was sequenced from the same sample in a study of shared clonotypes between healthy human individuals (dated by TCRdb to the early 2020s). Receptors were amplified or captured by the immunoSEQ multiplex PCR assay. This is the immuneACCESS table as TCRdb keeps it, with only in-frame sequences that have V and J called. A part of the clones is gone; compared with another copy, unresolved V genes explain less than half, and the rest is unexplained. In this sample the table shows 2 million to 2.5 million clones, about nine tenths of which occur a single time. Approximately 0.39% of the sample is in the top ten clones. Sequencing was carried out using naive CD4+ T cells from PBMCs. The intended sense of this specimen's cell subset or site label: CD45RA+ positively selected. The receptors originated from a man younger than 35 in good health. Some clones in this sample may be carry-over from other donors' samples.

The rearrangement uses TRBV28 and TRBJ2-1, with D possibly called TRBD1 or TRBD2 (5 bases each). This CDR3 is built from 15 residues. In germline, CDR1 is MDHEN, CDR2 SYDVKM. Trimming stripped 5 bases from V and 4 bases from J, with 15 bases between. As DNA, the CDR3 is TGTGCCAGCAGTCGAGGAGGAGCAGGGTACAATGAGCAGTTCTTC. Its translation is CASSRGGAGYNEQFF.

This CDR3 reads CATRRKYQETQYF. The CDR3 DNA reads TGTGCCACCAGACGGAAGTACCAAGAGACCCAGTACTTC. The V gene is TRBV2, the J gene TRBJ2-5; no clear D. V lost 10 bases, J lost 0 bases, and 12 bases lay in between. This CDR3 has 13 amino acids. CDR1 is SNHLY and CDR2 is FYNNEI in the germline V gene. Complete variable domain (other parts from reference TRBV2 and TRBJ2-5): EPEVTQTPSHQVTQMGQEVILRCVPISNHLYFYWYRQILGQKVEFLVSFYNNEISEKSEIFDDQFSVERPDGSNFTLKIRSTKLEDSAMYFCATRRKYQETQYFGPGTRLLVL.

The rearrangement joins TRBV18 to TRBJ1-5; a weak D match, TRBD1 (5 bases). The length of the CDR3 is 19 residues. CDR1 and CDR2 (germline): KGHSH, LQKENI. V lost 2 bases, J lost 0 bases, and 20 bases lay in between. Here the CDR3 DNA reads TGTGCCAGCTCACCATGGACCGGGACGAGTGACTATAGCAATCAGCCCCAGCATTTT. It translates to CASSPWTGTSDYSNQPQHF.

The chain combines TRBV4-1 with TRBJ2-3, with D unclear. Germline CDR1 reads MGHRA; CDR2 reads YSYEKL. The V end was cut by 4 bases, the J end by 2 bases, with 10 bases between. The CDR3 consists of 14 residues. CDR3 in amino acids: CASSRLAATDTQYF. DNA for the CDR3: TGCGCCAGCAGCCGGCTGGCGGCCACAGATACGCAGTATTTT.

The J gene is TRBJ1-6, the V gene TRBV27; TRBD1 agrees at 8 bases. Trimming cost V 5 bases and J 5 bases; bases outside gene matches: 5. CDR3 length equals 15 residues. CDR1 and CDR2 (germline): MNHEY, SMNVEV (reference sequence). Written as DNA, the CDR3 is TGTGCCAGCAGTGCCAGACAGGGGAATAATTCACCCCTCCACTTT. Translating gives CASSARQGNNSPLHF.

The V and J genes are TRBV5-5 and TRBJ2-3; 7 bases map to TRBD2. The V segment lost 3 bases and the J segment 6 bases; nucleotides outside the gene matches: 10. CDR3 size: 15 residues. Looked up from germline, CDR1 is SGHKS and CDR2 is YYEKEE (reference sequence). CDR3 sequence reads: CASSWGLPDGDTQYF. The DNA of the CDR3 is TGTGCCAGCAGCTGGGGACTACCCGATGGGGATACGCAGTATTTT.

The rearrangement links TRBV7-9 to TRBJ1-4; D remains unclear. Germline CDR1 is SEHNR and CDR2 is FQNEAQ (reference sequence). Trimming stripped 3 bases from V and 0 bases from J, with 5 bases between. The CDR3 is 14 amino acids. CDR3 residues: CASSFSATNEKLFF. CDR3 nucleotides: TGTGCCAGCAGCTTTTCTGCAACTAATGAAAAACTGTTTTTT.

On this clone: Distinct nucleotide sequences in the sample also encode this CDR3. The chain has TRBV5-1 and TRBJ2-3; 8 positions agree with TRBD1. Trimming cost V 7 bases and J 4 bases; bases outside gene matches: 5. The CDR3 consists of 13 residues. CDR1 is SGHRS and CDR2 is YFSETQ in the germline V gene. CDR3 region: CASSGQGPDTQYF. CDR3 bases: TGCGCCAGCTCAGGACAGGGACCAGATACGCAGTATTTT.

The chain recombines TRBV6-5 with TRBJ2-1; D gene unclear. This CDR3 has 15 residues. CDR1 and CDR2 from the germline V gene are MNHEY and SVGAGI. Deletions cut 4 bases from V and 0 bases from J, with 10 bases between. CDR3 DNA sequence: TGTGCCAGCAGTTCCCTAGTAAGCTCCTACAATGAGCAGTTCTTC. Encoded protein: CASSSLVSSYNEQFF.

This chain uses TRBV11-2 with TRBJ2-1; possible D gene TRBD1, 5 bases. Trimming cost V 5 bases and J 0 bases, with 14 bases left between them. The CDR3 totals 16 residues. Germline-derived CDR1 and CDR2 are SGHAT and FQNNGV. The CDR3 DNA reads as TGTGCCAGCAGCCCCTCCCGGCAGGGCTCCTACAATGAGCAGTTCTTC. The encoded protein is CASSPSRQGSYNEQFF.

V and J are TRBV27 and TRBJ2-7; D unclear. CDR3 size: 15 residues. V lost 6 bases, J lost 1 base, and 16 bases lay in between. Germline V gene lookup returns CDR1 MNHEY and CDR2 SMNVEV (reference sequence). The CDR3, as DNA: TGTGCCAGCAGGCCGAGATGGCAGGCGTCCTACGAGCAGTACTTC. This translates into CASRPRWQASYEQYF.

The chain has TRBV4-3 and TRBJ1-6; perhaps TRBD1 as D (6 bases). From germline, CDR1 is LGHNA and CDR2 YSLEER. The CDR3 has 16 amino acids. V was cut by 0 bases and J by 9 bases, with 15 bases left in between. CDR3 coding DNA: TGCGCCAGCAGCCAAGATCGGGGGAGAGGGGGTTCACCCCTCCACTTT. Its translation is CASSQDRGRGGSPLHF.

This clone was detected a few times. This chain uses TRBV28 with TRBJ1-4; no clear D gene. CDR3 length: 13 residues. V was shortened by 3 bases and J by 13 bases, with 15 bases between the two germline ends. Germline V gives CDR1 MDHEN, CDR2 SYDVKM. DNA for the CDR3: TGTGCCAGCAGTTTGAGATGGGCGGTGCGACTGTTTTTT. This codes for CASSLRWAVRLFF. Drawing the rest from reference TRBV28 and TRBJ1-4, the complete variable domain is DVKVTQSSRYLVKRTGEKVFLECVQDMDHENMFWYRQDPGLGLRLIYFSYDVKMKEKGDIPEGYSVSREKKERFSLILESASTNQTSMYLCASSLRWAVRLFFGSGTQLSVL.

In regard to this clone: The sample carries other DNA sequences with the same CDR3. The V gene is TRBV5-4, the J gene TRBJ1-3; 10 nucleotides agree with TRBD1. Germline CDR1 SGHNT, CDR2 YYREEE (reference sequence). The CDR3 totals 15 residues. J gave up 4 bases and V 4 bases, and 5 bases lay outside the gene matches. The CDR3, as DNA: TGTGCCAGCAGCCTGACAGGGGGCTCAGGAAACACCATATATTTT. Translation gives CASSLTGGSGNTIYF.

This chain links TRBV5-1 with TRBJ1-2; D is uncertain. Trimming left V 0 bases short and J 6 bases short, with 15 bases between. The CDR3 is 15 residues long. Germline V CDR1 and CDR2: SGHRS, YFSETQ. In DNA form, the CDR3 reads TGCGCCAGCAGCTTGGGGGCGAGACACGAGAATGGCTACACCTTC. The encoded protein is CASSLGARHENGYTF.

The CDR3 loop reads CASSSRRREVADGNTIYF. CDR3 in DNA: TGTGCCAGCAGCTCCAGGAGGCGGGAGGTAGCGGACGGAAACACCATATATTTT. J is TRBJ1-3 and V is TRBV7-9; no clear D gene. V lost 4 bases, J lost 4 bases, and 23 bases lay in between. The CDR3 is 18 amino acids. Germline-derived CDR1 and CDR2 are SEHNR and FQNEAQ (reference sequence).

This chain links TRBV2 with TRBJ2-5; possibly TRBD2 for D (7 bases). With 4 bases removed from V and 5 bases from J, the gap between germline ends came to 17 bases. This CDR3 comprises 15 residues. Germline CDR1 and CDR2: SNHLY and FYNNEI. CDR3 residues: CASSAPLSGGETQYF. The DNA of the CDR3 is TGTGCCAGCAGTGCACCCCTCTCGGGGGGCGAGACCCAGTACTTC.

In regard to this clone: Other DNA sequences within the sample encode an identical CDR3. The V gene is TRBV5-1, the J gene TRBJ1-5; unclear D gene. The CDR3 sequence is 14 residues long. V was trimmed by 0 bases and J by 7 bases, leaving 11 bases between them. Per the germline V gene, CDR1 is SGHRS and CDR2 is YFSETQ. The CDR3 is CASSLEGGRQPQHF. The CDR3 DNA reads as TGCGCCAGCAGCTTGGAAGGAGGGAGGCAGCCCCAGCATTTT.

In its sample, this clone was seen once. The DNA of the CDR3 is TGTGCCAGCAGCCTAACTAGCGGGAGCCATGAGACCCAGTACTTC. It encodes CASSLTSGSHETQYF. The chain is built from TRBV13 and TRBJ2-5; TRBD2 aligns across 11 bases. The germline V gene has CDR1 PRHDT and CDR2 FYEKMQ (reference sequence). The CDR3 consists of 15 residues. With 5 bases clipped from V and 5 bases from J, the junction kept 7 bases outside the gene matches.

The CDR3 reads CASSVRADTQYF. The CDR3 DNA reads as TGTGCCAGCAGTGTGAGGGCAGATACGCAGTATTTT. The chain joins TRBV6-1 to TRBJ2-3, with TRBD2 as a possible D gene (5 bases). Germline CDR1 reads MNHNS; CDR2 reads SASEGT. Between the trimmed V and J ends, which lost 4 bases and 4 bases, there was a span of 6 bases. The CDR3 loop spans 12 amino acids.

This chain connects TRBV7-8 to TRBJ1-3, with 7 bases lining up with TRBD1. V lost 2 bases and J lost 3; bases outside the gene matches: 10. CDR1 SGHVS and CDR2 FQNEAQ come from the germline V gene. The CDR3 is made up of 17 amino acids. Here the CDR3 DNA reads TGTGCCAGCAGCTTAACAGTGACAGGGATTGTTGGAAACACCATATATTTT. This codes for CASSLTVTGIVGNTIYF.

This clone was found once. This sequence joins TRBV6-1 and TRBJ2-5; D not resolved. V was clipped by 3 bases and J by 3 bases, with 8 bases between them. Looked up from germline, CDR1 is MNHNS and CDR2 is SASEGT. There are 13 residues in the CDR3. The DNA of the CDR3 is TGTGCCAGCAGTGAGGTCTACGAAGAGACCCAGTACTTC. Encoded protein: CASSEVYEETQYF.

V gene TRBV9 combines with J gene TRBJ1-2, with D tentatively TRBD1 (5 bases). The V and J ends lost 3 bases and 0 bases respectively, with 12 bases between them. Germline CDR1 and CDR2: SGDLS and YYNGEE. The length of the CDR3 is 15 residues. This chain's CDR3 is CASSATGRANYGYTF. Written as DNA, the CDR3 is TGTGCCAGCAGCGCCACGGGGCGAGCTAACTATGGCTACACCTTC.

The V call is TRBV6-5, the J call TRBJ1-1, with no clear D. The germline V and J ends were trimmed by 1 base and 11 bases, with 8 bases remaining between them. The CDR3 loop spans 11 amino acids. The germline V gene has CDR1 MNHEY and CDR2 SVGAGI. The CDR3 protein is CASSYFGRAFF. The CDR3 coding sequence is TGTGCCAGCAGTTACTTTGGGAGGGCTTTCTTT.

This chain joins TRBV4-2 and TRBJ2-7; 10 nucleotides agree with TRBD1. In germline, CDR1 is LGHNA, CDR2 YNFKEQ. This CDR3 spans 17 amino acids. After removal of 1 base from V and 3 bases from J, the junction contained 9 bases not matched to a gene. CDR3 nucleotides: TGTGCCAGCAGCCAAGCGGGGTTGACAGGGGGCAACTACGAGCAGTACTTC. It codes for CASSQAGLTGGNYEQYF.

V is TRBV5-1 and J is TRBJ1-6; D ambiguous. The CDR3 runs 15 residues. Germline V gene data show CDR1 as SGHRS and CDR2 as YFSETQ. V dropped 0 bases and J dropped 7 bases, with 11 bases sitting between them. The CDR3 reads CASSLGERWNSPLHF. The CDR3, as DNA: TGCGCCAGCAGCTTGGGAGAGAGATGGAATTCACCCCTCCACTTT.

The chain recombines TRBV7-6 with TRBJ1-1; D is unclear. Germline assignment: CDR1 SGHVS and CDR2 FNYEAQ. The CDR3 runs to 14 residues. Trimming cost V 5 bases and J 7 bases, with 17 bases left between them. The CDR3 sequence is CASSGTPWGSEAFF. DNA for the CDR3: TGTGCCAGCAGCGGCACACCCTGGGGAAGTGAAGCTTTCTTT.

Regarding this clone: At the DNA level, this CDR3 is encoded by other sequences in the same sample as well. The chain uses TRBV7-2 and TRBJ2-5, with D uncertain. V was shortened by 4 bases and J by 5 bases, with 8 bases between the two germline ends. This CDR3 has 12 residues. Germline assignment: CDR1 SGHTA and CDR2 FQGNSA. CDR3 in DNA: TGTGCCAGCAGCTCGACGAGGGAGACCCAGTACTTC. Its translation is CASSSTRETQYF.

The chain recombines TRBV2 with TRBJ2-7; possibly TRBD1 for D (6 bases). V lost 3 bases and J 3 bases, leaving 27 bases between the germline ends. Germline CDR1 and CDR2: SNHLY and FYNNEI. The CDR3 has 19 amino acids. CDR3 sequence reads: CASSDYVGVRGPRSYEQYF. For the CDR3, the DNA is TGTGCCAGCAGTGATTACGTGGGGGTCAGGGGCCCCCGTAGCTACGAGCAGTACTTC.